A single TCR beta chain is shown here with its context. Other nucleotide sequences in the sample specify the same CDR3. Treatment indicated: oral pan-JAK inhibitor, 5-10 mg twice daily. This sample was included in a study of CD8+ T cells in alopecia areata. The V end was cut by 5 bases, the J end by 1 base, with 2 bases between. The germline gives CDR1 MNHNY, CDR2 SVGAGI (reference sequence). CDR3 length: 11 residues. Isolated RNA was reverse transcribed into cDNA used as the sequencing template. Sequencing was performed with immunoSEQ multiplex PCR; in TCRdb, only in-frame clones are kept and a portion is missing. This sample yields roughly 220,000 clones, of which approximately 72% are seen a single time; roughly 1.2% belongs to the top ten.

The TCR was taken from a human donor with alopecia areata. The rearrangement uses TRBV6-6 and TRBJ1-1, with D unclear. This sample comprised CD4+ T cells sorted from blood, obtained at approximately week 44, from a patient treated with tofacitinib. CDR3 region: CASSGNTEAFF. The CDR3, as DNA: TGTGCCAGCAGTGGGAACACTGAAGCTTTCTTT.